Listed below are T cell receptor beta chains from one sample, sequenced in a study of post-analysis software for immune sequencing data. Each CDR3 protein is one row after TCRdb ran MiXCR on the PCR reads. This table has around 500,000 distinct CDR3 sequences, less than 40% appearing once. Source material: blood. The source of these receptors is a girl under 18 with multiple sclerosis. Both conserved end residues are part of each CDR3. Each record gives: V gene, D gene, clone size, J gene, CDR3 DNA, CDR3 protein. A D gene is named only where the DNA matches it firmly. Some rows have no size entry. The others give once, few or many, or a class for an expanded clone.

>TRBV20-1|TRBD2|-|TRBJ2-3
TGCAGTGCTAGTTTCTTAGCGGGGGGGCCCGATACGCAGTATTTT
CSASFLAGGPDTQYF
>TRBV12-3/TRBV12-4|-|-|TRBJ1-1
TGTGCCAGCAGCTACGACAGAGGAGCTTTCTTT
CASSYDRGAFF
>TRBV5-6|TRBD1|few|TRBJ2-1
TGTGCCAGCAGCTCAGGGGGCCAGTACAATGAGCAGTTCTTC
CASSSGGQYNEQFF
>TRBV6-1|TRBD2|few|TRBJ2-1
TGTGCCAGCAGTGAAGGATCGGCGGGGGGGGCACCCTACAATGAGCAGTTCTTC
CASSEGSAGGAPYNEQFF
>TRBV4-1|-|few|TRBJ2-5
TGCGCCAGCAGCCAAGATAACTTGCAAGAGACCCAGTACTTC
CASSQDNLQETQYF
>TRBV6-1|-|many|TRBJ2-5
TGTGCCAGCAGGGAGGCCCCGGGAGAGACCCAGTACTTC
CASREAPGETQYF
>TRBV5-1|TRBD2|few|TRBJ2-6
TGCGCCAGCAGCAAGACTAGCGGGGCGCCCTCTGGGGCCAACGTCCTGACTTTC
CASSKTSGAPSGANVLTF
>TRBV5-1|TRBD1|few|TRBJ2-2
TGCGCCAGCAGCTTGGTAACAGGGGGCCAAGCCGGGGAGCTGTTTTTT
CASSLVTGGQAGELFF
>TRBV10-3|TRBD1|few|TRBJ2-7
TGTGCCATCAGGCCGGGACAGGGAGTGGGCGAGCAGTACTTC
CAIRPGQGVGEQYF
>TRBV12-3/TRBV12-4|-|-|TRBJ2-5
TGTGCCAGCAGTTCTCTAGCTAGGTACCAAGAGACCCAGTACTTC
CASSSLARYQETQYF
>TRBV7-9|TRBD1|few|TRBJ1-5
TGTGCCAGCAGCTTAGCGGGACAGGGGGGCAATCAGCCCCAGCATTTT
CASSLAGQGGNQPQHF
>TRBV20-1|TRBD1|-|TRBJ1-5
TGCAGTGCTAGAGCACAGGGGGCTTTTGGCAATCAGCCCCAGCATTTT
CSARAQGAFGNQPQHF
>TRBV7-9|TRBD1|-|TRBJ2-5
TGTGCCAGCAGCTCTGACAGGGGAAAAGAGACCCAGTACTTC
CASSSDRGKETQYF
>TRBV9|TRBD2|-|TRBJ2-1
TGTGCCAGCAGCGGGGACCCGCGGGGGGACTCTTACAATGAGCAGTTCTTC
CASSGDPRGDSYNEQFF
>TRBV6-1|-|few|TRBJ2-3
TGTGCCAGCATTCTCCTAATGGGGACAGATACGCAGTATTTT
CASILLMGTDTQYF
>TRBV5-1|TRBD1|few|TRBJ2-5
TGCGCCAGCAGCCCACAGAAACAGGGGGAGACCCAGTACTTC
CASSPQKQGETQYF
>TRBV5-1|-|-|TRBJ2-1
TGCGCCAGCAGCTTGGCCATAGCAGGTGAGCAGTTCTTC
CASSLAIAGEQFF
>TRBV29-1|-|-|TRBJ1-2
TGCAGCGCGACAGCTCCGGATGGCTACACCTTC
CSATAPDGYTF
>TRBV10-3|-|-|TRBJ2-3
TGTGCCACGGACCAGGGGACAAGCACAGATACGCAGTATTTT
CATDQGTSTDTQYF
>TRBV7-3|TRBD2|-|TRBJ2-1
TGTGCCAGCAGCTTAGCGGGGGGCCAGGATGAGCAGTTCTTC
CASSLAGGQDEQFF
>TRBV9|-|few|TRBJ2-1
TGTGCCAGCAGTGAACGGGACTCTTACAATGAGCAGTTCTTC
CASSERDSYNEQFF
>TRBV15|-|few|TRBJ2-3
TGTGCCACCAGCAGAGATCCGGGGTTGGGCACAGATACGCAGTATTTT
CATSRDPGLGTDTQYF
>TRBV7-8|-|-|TRBJ1-5
TGTGCCAGCAGCTTTAGGGGGGAAAGCAATCAGCCCCAGCATTTT
CASSFRGESNQPQHF
>TRBV6-1|-|-|TRBJ1-3
TGTGCCAGCAGTTCGACGACCGCGAGCTCTGGAAACACCATATATTTT
CASSSTTASSGNTIYF
>TRBV5-1|-|few|TRBJ1-2
TGCGCCAGCAGCTTGAGATTTAACTATGGCTACACCTTC
CASSLRFNYGYTF
>TRBV20-1|-|few|TRBJ2-1
TGCAGTGCTAGTCGGCTAGCAAACTACAATGAGCAGTTCTTC
CSASRLANYNEQFF
>TRBV20-1|TRBD2|few|TRBJ2-1
TGCAGTGCTAGAGTAGCGGGGGCCTACAATGAGCAGTTCTTC
CSARVAGAYNEQFF
>TRBV7-7|TRBD1|few|TRBJ2-2
TGTGCCAGCAGCTTGAGACAGGGGGGCACCGGGGAGCTGTTTTTT
CASSLRQGGTGELFF
>TRBV29-1|-|few|TRBJ2-7
TGCAGCGTTGCTCTGGACCCTTCCAGCTCCTACGAGCAGTACTTC
CSVALDPSSSYEQYF
>TRBV5-1|TRBD2|-|TRBJ2-7
TGCGCCAGCAGCTTGGAAGCGGGGGGCTCCTACGAGCAGTACTTC
CASSLEAGGSYEQYF
>TRBV6-6|TRBD2|-|TRBJ2-1
TGTGCCAGCAGTCCCCTAGCGGTCCCGTCCTACAATGAGCAGTTCTTC
CASSPLAVPSYNEQFF
>TRBV15|-|few|TRBJ2-4
TGTGCCACCAGCAGAGACGTAGTTGGCGGCATTCAGTACTTC
CATSRDVVGGIQYF
>TRBV6-6|-|many|TRBJ2-5
TGTGCCAGCAGTTACTTAGGCAGACAAGAGACCCAGTACTTC
CASSYLGRQETQYF
>TRBV7-9|-|-|TRBJ1-1
TGTGCCAGCAGCTTAGTGGGACGGAACACTGAAGCTTTCTTT
CASSLVGRNTEAFF
>TRBV4-2|-|few|TRBJ2-3
TGTGCCAGCAGCCAAGAGCTCGAGGGGAGAATTACAGATACGCAGTATTTT
CASSQELEGRITDTQYF
>TRBV29-1|TRBD2|-|TRBJ2-3
TGCAGCGGCCGACTAGCGGGGTCAGATACGCAGTATTTT
CSGRLAGSDTQYF
>TRBV12-3/TRBV12-4|-|once|TRBJ1-5
TGTGCCAGCAGTTTAGCACGACATAGCAATCAGCCCCAGCATTTT
CASSLARHSNQPQHF
>TRBV27|-|-|TRBJ1-6
TGTGCCAGCAGATTCTCGGGTGGTACACCCCTCCACTTT
CASRFSGGTPLHF
>TRBV7-6|TRBD1|-|TRBJ1-1
TGTGCCAGCAGCTTTGTGTCCGGGACAGGGGGTGACACTGAAGCTTTCTTT
CASSFVSGTGGDTEAFF
>TRBV7-9|TRBD1|-|TRBJ1-1
TGTGCCAGCAGCCGGACAGGGGGCCGAGGAAACACTGAAGCTTTCTTT
CASSRTGGRGNTEAFF
>TRBV5-6|-|-|TRBJ2-1
TGTGCCAGCACCGTGACAGGTGAGCAGTTCTTC
CASTVTGEQFF
>TRBV12-3/TRBV12-4|-|-|TRBJ2-6
TGTGCCAGCAGACTAAACATGGGCGGGTTTTCGGGTGGGGCCAACGTCCTGACTTTC
CASRLNMGGFSGGANVLTF
>TRBV4-1|TRBD2|few|TRBJ2-4
TGCGCCAGCAGCCAAGCGCCTAGCGGGGGGGCTGGGGAGCAGTACTTC
CASSQAPSGGAGEQYF
>TRBV18|TRBD1|-|TRBJ2-3
TGTGCCAGCTCACCAGCGACAGGGCACCGAAGCACAGATACGCAGTATTTT
CASSPATGHRSTDTQYF
>TRBV3-1|-|-|TRBJ1-1
TGTGCCAGCAGCGATTGGGATTTGAACACTGAAGCTTTCTTT
CASSDWDLNTEAFF
>TRBV4-2|-|few|TRBJ2-5
TGTGCCAGCAGCCAAGAAGGGTCAGGTCGGGAGACCCAGTACTTC
CASSQEGSGRETQYF
>TRBV12-3/TRBV12-4|-|few|TRBJ1-2
TGTGCCAGCAGTCCCGTGGCGGTGGGGGCCGACTTTAACTATGGCTACACCTTC
CASSPVAVGADFNYGYTF
>TRBV18|-|-|TRBJ1-5
TGTGCCAGCTCACCAGGAATAGGCTCCTTACAGCCCCAGCATTTT
CASSPGIGSLQPQHF
>TRBV28|-|-|TRBJ1-5
TGTGCCAGCAGACAAGGACAGAGCTATCAGCCCCAGCATTTT
CASRQGQSYQPQHF